The T cell receptor beta chain under discussion was sequenced for a study of cytomegalovirus exposure and HLA in healthy donors. V gave up 4 bases and J gave up 1 base; unmatched junction bases: 7. The CDR3 is 15 amino acids. Germline V gene lookup returns CDR1 SGDLS and CDR2 YYNGEE. The study ran its PCR with 60 Vbeta and 13 Jbeta primers. Clones were sequenced by immunoSEQ multiplex PCR, and TCRdb holds only the in-frame ones, with some missing. Of 90,000 to 140,000 clones listed, 75% were seen once; the top ten hold 1% to 1.5%. The chain uses TRBV9 and TRBJ1-1, with TRBD1 matching 7 bases. This sequence originates from a man aged 35-49 years in good health and CMV-seronegative. Material for sequencing was PBMCs. CDR3 amino acids: CASSLQGLANTEAFF. CDR3 coding DNA: TGTGCCAGCAGCCTACAGGGGTTGGCGAACACTGAAGCTTTCTTT. Full variable domain (outside the CDR3, taken from reference TRBV9 and TRBJ1-1): DSGVTQTPKHLITATGQRVTLRCSPRSGDLSVYWYQQSLDQGLQFLIQYYNGEERAKGNILERFSAQQFPDLHSELNLSSLELGDSALYFCASSLQGLANTEAFFGQGTRLTVV.